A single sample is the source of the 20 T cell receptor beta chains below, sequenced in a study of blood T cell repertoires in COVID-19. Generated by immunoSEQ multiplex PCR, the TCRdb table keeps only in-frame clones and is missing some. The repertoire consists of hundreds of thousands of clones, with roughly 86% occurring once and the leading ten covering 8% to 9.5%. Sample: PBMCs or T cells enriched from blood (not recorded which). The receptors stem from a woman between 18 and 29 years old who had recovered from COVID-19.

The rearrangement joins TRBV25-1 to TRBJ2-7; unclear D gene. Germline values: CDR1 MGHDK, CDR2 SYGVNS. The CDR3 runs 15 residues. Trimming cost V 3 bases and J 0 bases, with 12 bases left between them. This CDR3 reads CASSDHIVSSYEQYF. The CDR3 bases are TGTGCCAGCAGTGATCACATCGTAAGCTCCTACGAGCAGTACTTC.

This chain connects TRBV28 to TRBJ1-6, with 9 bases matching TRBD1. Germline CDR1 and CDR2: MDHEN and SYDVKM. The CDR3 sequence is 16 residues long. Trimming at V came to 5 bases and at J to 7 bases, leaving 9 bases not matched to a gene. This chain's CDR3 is CASSLLVQGANSPLHF. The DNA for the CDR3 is TGTGCCAGCAGTCTATTGGTACAGGGGGCGAATTCACCCCTCCACTTT.

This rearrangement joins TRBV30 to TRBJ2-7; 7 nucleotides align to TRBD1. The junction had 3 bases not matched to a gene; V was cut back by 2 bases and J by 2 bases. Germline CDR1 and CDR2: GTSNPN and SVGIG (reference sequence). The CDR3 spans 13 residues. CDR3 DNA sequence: TGTGCCTGGAGTCGGGACAGAGCCTACGAGCAGTACTTC. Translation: CAWSRDRAYEQYF.

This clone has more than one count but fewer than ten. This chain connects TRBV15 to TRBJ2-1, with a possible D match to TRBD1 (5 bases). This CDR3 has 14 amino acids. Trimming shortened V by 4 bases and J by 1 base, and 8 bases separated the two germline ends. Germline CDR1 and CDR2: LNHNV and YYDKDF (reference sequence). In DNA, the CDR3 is TGTGCCACCAGCAACCAGGGATCCTACAATGAGCAGTTCTTC. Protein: CATSNQGSYNEQFF.

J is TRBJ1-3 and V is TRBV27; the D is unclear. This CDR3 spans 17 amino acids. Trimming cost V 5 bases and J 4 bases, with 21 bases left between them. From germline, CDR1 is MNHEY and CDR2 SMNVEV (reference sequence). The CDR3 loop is CASSPLELFLRGNTIYF. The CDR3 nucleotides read TGTGCCAGCAGTCCGCTCGAATTATTCCTGAGGGGAAACACCATATATTTT.

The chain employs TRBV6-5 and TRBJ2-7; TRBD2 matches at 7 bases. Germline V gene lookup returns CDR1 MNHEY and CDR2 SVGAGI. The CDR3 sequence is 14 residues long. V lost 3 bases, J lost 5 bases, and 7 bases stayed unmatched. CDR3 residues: CASSYSGGVNEQYF. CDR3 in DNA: TGTGCCAGCAGTTATTCGGGGGGAGTCAACGAGCAGTACTTC.

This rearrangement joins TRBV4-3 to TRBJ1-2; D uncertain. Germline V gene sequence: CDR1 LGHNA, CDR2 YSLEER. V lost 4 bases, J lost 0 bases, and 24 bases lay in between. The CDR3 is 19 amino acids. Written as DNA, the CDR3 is TGCGCCAGCAGCCCTAGTTTGAAGCGTAAAAATGTATCTAACTATGGCTACACCTTC. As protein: CASSPSLKRKNVSNYGYTF.

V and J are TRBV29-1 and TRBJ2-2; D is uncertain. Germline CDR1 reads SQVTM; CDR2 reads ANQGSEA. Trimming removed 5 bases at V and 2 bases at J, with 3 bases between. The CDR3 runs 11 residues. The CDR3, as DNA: TGCAGCGTTCAAAACACCGGGGAGCTGTTTTTT. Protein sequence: CSVQNTGELFF.

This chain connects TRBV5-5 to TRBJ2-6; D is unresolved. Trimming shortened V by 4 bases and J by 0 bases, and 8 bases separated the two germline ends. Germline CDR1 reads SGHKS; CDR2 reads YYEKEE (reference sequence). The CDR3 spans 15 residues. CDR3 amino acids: CASSLWHSGANVLTF. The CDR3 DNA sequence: TGTGCCAGCAGCCTCTGGCACTCTGGGGCCAACGTCCTGACTTTC.

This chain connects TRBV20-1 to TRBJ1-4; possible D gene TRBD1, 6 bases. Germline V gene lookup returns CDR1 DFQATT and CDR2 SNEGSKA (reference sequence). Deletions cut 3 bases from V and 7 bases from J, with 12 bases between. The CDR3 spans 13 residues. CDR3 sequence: CSASQTGSEKLFF. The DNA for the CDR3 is TGCAGTGCTAGTCAAACAGGGAGTGAAAAACTGTTTTTT.

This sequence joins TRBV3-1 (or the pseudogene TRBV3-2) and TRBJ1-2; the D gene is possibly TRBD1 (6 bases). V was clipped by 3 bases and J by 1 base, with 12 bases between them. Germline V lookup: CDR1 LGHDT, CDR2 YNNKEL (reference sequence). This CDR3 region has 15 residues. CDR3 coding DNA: TGTGCCAGCAGCCAGGGGGGGCCGAATAACTATGGCTACACCTTC. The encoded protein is CASSQGGPNNYGYTF.

CDR3 sequence (DNA): TGTGCCAGCAGTGCCGACAGGGGCGGGGAGCTGTTTTTT. Its translation is CASSADRGGELFF. This chain connects TRBV6-4 to TRBJ2-2; 8 bases are shared with TRBD1. CDR3 size: 13 residues. Germline loops: CDR1 MRHNA, CDR2 SNTAGT. J lost 7 bases, V lost 4 bases, and 2 bases had no gene match.

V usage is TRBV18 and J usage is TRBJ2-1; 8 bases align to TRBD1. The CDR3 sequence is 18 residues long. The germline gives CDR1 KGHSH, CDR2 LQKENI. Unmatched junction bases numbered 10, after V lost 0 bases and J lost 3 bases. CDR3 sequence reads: CASSPPGSRGRFYNEQFF. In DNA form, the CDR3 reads TGTGCCAGCTCACCACCGGGGAGCAGGGGGCGCTTCTACAATGAGCAGTTCTTC.

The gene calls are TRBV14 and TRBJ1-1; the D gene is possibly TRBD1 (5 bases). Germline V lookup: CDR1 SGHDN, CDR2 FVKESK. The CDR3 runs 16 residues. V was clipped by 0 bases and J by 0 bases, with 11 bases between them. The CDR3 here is CASSQEWGRVNTEAFF. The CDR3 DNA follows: TGTGCCAGCAGCCAAGAATGGGGCAGGGTGAACACTGAAGCTTTCTTT.

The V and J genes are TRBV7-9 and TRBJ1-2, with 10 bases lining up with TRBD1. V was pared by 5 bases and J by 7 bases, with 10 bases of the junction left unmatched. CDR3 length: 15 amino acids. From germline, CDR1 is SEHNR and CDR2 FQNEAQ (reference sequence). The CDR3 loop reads CASSPRTGGTGGYTF. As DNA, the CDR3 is TGTGCCAGCAGCCCCAGGACAGGGGGGACGGGTGGCTACACCTTC.

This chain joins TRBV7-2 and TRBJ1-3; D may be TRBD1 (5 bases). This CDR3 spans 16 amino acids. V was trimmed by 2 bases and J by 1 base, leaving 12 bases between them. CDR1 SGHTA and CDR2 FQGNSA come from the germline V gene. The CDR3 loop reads CASSLSTGNSGNTIYF. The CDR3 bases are TGTGCCAGCAGCTTAAGCACAGGCAATTCTGGAAACACCATATATTTT.

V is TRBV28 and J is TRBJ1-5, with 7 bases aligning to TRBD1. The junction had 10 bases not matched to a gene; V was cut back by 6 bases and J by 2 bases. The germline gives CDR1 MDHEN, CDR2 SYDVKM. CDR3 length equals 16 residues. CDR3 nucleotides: TGTGCCAGCAGATATCCGACAGGGAAGGGCAATCAGCCCCAGCATTTT. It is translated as CASRYPTGKGNQPQHF.

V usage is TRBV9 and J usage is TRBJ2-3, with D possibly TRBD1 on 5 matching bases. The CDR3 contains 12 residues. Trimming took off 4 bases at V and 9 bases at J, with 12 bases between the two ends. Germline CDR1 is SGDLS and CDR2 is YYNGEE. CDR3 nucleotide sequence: TGTGCCAGCAGCCCCTCACAGGACACGCAGTATTTT. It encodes CASSPSQDTQYF.

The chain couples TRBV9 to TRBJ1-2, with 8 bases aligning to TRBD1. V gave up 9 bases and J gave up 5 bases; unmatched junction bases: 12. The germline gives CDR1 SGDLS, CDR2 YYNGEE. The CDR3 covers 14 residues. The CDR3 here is CAKTSDRGNYGYTF. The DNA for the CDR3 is TGTGCCAAAACAAGTGACAGGGGCAATTATGGCTACACCTTC.

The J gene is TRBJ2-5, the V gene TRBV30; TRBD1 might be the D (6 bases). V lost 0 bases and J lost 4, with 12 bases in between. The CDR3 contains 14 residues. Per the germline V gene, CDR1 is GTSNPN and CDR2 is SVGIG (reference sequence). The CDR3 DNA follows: TGTGCCTGGAGTGTAGAACAGGGAAGAGAGACCCAGTACTTC. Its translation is CAWSVEQGRETQYF.